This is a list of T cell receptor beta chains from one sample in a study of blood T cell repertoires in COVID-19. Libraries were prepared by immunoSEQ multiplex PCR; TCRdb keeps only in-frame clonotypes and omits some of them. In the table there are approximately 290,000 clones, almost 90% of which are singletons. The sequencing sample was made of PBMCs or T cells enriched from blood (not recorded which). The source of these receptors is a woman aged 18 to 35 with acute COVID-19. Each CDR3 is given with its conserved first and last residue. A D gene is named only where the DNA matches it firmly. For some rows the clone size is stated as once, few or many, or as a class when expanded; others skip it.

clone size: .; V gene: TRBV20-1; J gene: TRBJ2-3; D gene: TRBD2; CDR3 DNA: TGCAGTGCTAGTAGGGCGGGAGGCCGCACAGATACGCAGTATTTT; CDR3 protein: CSASRAGGRTDTQYF
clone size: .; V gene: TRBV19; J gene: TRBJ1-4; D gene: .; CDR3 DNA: TGTGCCAGTAGTATAACCGGTAATGAAAAACTGTTTTTT; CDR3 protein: CASSITGNEKLFF
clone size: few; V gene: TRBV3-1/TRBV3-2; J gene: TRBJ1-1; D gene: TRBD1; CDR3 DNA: TGTGCCAGCAGCCAATTCCCGGGGCAGGGGGCCACTGAAGCTTTCTTT; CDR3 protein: CASSQFPGQGATEAFF
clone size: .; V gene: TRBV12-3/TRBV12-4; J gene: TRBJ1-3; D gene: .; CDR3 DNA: TGTGCCAGCAGCCCCGGCTCTGGAAACACCATATATTTT; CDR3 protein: CASSPGSGNTIYF
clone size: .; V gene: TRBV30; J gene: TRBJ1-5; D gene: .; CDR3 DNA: TGTGCCTGGAGTGTAGGCGGGCGGCAGCCCCAGCATTTT; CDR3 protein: CAWSVGGRQPQHF
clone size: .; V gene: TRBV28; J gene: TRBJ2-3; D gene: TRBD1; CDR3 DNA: TGTGCCAGCAGCCTTGGACAGGGCCCTCTCACAGATACGCAGTATTTT; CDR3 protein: CASSLGQGPLTDTQYF
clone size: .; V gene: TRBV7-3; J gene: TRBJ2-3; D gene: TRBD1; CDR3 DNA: TGTGCCAGCAGCGAGGACAGGGACACAGATACGCAGTATTTT; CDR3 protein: CASSEDRDTDTQYF
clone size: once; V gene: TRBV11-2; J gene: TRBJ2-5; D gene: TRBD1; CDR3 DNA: TGTGCCAGCAGCCCGGGACAGGGGGCACCGGAGACCCAGTACTTC; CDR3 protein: CASSPGQGAPETQYF
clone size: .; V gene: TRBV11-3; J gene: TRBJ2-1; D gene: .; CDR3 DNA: TGTGCCAGCAGCTTGGTCAGGGACAATGAGCAGTTCTTC; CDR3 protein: CASSLVRDNEQFF
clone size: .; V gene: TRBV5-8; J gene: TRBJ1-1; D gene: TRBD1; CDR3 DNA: TGTGCCAGCAGTGAGGGGGCCATCCTATTCTTTATGAACACTGAAGCTTTCTTT; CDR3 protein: CASSEGAILFFMNTEAFF
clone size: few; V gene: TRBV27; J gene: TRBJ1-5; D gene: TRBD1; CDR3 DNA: TGTGCCAGCATTCCGACAGGGCTAAGCAATCAGCCCCAGCATTTT; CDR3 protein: CASIPTGLSNQPQHF
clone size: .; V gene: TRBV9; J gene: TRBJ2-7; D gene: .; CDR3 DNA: TGTGCCAGCAGCGTAGTACCCGAGTCCACCGAGCAGTACTTC; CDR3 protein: CASSVVPESTEQYF
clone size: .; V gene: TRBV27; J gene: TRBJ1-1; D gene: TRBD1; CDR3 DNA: TGTGCCAGCAGTCCTAGGACAGGGGGAGGCGGAACTGAAGCTTTCTTT; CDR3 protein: CASSPRTGGGGTEAFF
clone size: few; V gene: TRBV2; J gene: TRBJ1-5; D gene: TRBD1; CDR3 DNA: TGTGCCAGCAGCGGCTCAGGGGGCCAGTCGAGTAATCAGCCCCAGCATTTT; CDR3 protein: CASSGSGGQSSNQPQHF
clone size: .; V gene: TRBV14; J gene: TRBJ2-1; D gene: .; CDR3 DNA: TGTGCCAGCAGCCATATTCGGCCGGGGTTGGGTTACAATGAGCAGTTCTTC; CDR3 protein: CASSHIRPGLGYNEQFF
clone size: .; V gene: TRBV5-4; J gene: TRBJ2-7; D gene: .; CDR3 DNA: TGTGCCAGCAGCTTAGGGGAAAACCTCTACGAGCAGTACTTC; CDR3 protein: CASSLGENLYEQYF
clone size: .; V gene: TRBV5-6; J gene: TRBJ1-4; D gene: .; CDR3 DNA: TGTGCCAGCAGTCGGACAGATAAAAAACTGTTTTTT; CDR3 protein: CASSRTDKKLFF
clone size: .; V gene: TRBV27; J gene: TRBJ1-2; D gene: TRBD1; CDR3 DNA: TGTGCCAGCAGTAAAAACCTCGGGACAGGGGTGGAGGGCTACACCTTC; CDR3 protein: CASSKNLGTGVEGYTF
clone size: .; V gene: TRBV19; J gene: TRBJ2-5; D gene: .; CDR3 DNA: TGTGCCAGTAGTCCGACCAAACTAGCTGAGATGTACCAAGAGACCCAGTACTTC; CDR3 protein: CASSPTKLAEMYQETQYF
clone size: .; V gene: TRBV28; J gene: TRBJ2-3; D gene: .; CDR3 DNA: TGTGCCAGCAGTCCCCCCTGGCGGAGCTCGGAGAGGGGCACAGATACGCAGTATTTT; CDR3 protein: CASSPPWRSSERGTDTQYF
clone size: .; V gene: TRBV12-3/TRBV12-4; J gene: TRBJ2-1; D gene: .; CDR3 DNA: TGTGCCAGCAGACAGGGATACAATGAGCAGTTCTTC; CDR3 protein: CASRQGYNEQFF
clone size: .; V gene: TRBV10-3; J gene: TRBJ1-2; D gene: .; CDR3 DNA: TGTGCCACCTCTTTGGCAGGTGATGATGGCTACACCTTC; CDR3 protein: CATSLAGDDGYTF
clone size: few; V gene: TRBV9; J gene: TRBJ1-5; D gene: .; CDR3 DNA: TGTGCCAGCAGCGTAGAGTCAGGGCAGGGGCCCCAGCATTTT; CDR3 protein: CASSVESGQGPQHF
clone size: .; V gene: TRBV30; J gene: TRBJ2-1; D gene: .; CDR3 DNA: TGTGCCTGGAGTGTACGGAGGGGCGGGCGGCAGTTCTTC; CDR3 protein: CAWSVRRGGRQFF
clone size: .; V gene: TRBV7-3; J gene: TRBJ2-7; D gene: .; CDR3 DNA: TGTGCCAGCAGCCCCTCAGGTGGGGGCGCCGAGCAGTACTTC; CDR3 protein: CASSPSGGGAEQYF
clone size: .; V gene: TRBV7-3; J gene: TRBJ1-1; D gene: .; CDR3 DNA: TGTGCCAGCAGCTTAATGGGCCCTGAAGCTTTCTTT; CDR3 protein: CASSLMGPEAFF
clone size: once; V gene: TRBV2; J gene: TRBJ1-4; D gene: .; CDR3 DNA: TGTGCCAGCAGTGCCGAGGAAAAACTGTTTTTT; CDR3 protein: CASSAEEKLFF